A single sample is the source of the 18 T cell receptor beta chains below, sequenced in a study of cytomegalovirus exposure and HLA in healthy donors (TCRdb year 2017). The library was prepared using the immunoSEQ multiplex PCR assay. The multiplex PCR relied on a mix of 60 forward primers for TCR Vbeta segments and 13 reverse primers for TCR Jbeta segments. Not all clones reach the TCRdb copy of this immuneACCESS table, which keeps in-frame sequences only. Checked studies attribute under half of the gap to unresolved V genes and leave the rest unexplained. Recorded for this sample are some 130,000 clones; about four fifths of them occurred a single time. The ten largest clones add up to 4.5% to 5% of the sample. What was sequenced was PBMCs. Receptors were obtained from a young man in good health.

The chain combines TRBV19 with TRBJ1-2; 10 bases line up with TRBD1. Germline V gene data show CDR1 as LNHDA and CDR2 as SQIVND (reference sequence). The V segment lost 5 bases and the J segment 5 bases; nucleotides outside the gene matches: 8. The CDR3 contains 15 residues. CDR3 residues: CASSAGTGANYGYTF. In DNA, the CDR3 is TGTGCCAGTAGTGCTGGGACAGGGGCGAATTATGGCTACACCTTC.

This chain links TRBV19 with TRBJ1-1; D is unclear. V was shortened by 8 bases and J by 3 bases, with 10 bases between the two germline ends. The CDR3 is 12 residues long. Per the germline V gene, CDR1 is LNHDA and CDR2 is SQIVND (reference sequence). This CDR3 reads CASSIEDTEAFF. Written as DNA, the CDR3 is TGTGCCAGTTCCATTGAGGACACTGAAGCTTTCTTT. The whole variable domain, remainder taken from reference TRBV19 and TRBJ1-1, is DGGITQSPKYLFRKEGQNVTLSCEQNLNHDAMYWYRQDPGQGLRLIYYSQIVNDFQKGDIAEGYSVSREKKESFPLTVTSAQKNPTAFYLCASSIEDTEAFFGQGTRLTVV.

V and J are TRBV9 and TRBJ2-1; 9 nucleotides agree with TRBD1. CDR1 SGDLS and CDR2 YYNGEE come from the germline V gene. Trimming at V came to 5 bases and at J to 6 bases, leaving 9 bases not matched to a gene. The CDR3 is 15 amino acids. The CDR3 DNA is TGTGCCAGCAGACCAACCGGGACAGGGTCCAATGAGCAGTTCTTC. It is translated as CASRPTGTGSNEQFF.

This chain uses TRBV11-2 with TRBJ2-1; 9 nucleotides agree with TRBD2. Germline V gene sequence: CDR1 SGHAT, CDR2 FQNNGV. Trimming took 5 bases from V and 3 from J; bases not matched to a gene: 11. There are 17 residues in the CDR3. CDR3 sequence (DNA): TGTGCCAGCAGCCCGGGACGACTAGCGGAGCGCTACAATGAGCAGTTCTTC. This encodes CASSPGRLAERYNEQFF.

The genes are TRBV11-3 and TRBJ2-7; 10 nucleotides align to TRBD1. V lost 5 bases to trimming and J lost 5 bases; unmatched junction nucleotides: 9. CDR1 SGHNT and CDR2 YENEEA come from the germline V gene. The CDR3 consists of 15 residues. The CDR3 loop reads CASSPGGDRGHEQYF. The CDR3 DNA is TGTGCCAGCAGCCCGGGTGGGGACAGGGGTCACGAGCAGTACTTC.

The rearrangement joins TRBV30 to TRBJ2-5; no definite D call. The J call is doubtful: the DNA matches TRBJ2-7 better. Germline V lookup: CDR1 GTSNPN, CDR2 SVGIG (reference sequence). The CDR3 consists of 14 residues. In DNA form, the CDR3 reads TGTGCCTGGAGCCGAACTTCCACCGTCTACGAGCAGTACTTC. It encodes CAWSRTSTVYEQYF.

This sequence joins TRBV20-1 and TRBJ1-2; D not resolved. In germline, CDR1 is DFQATT, CDR2 SNEGSKA (reference sequence). The CDR3 spans 11 residues. Here the CDR3 reads CMDSSNYGYTF. The CDR3, as DNA: TGCATGGACTCCTCTAACTATGGCTACACCTTC.

This sequence joins TRBV10-3 and TRBJ2-3, with TRBD1 as a possible D gene (5 bases). The CDR3 covers 14 residues. With 6 bases removed from V and 3 bases from J, the gap between germline ends came to 13 bases. The germline CDR1 and CDR2 sequences are ENHRY and SYGVKD. The CDR3 spells CAISPQGSTDTQYF. In DNA form, the CDR3 reads TGTGCCATCAGCCCGCAGGGAAGTACAGATACGCAGTATTTT.

V and J are TRBV4-1 and TRBJ1-5; the D is unclear. V was cut by 4 bases and J by 0 bases, with 13 bases left in between. From germline, CDR1 is MGHRA and CDR2 YSYEKL. The CDR3 runs to 16 residues. Here the CDR3 DNA reads TGCGCCAGCAGCCTCGGGTTAACTGTTAGCAATCAGCCCCAGCATTTT. Its protein product is CASSLGLTVSNQPQHF.

The V and J genes are TRBV30 and TRBJ1-3; unclear D gene. The germline gives CDR1 GTSNPN, CDR2 SVGIG (reference sequence). V shed 1 base and J shed 0 bases, with 7 bases lying between them. The CDR3 spans 14 residues. CDR3 nucleotide sequence: TGTGCCTGGAGTGCGGGTCTCTCTGGAAACACCATATATTTT. The encoded protein is CAWSAGLSGNTIYF.

As regards this clone: A junction end diverges from the germline sequence, so it may reflect a read error. V gene TRBV5-5 combines with J gene TRBJ2-7, with 8 bases fitting TRBD2. Germline assignment: CDR1 SGHKS and CDR2 YYEKEE (reference sequence). The CDR3 consists of 14 residues. The DNA for the CDR3 is TGTGCCAGCAGGTTGGGGGGGCTAGCGGGCGAGCAGTACTTC. It is translated as CASRLGGLAGEQYF.

Remarks on this clone: A read error may account for a junction end that differs from germline. CDR3 bases: TGTGCCAGCAGTGAGGGGGGGGACAGGGTGCGTTTT. Encoded protein: CASSEGGDRVRF. The chain couples TRBV2 to TRBJ1-4; 9 nucleotides agree with TRBD1. Germline loops: CDR1 SNHLY, CDR2 FYNNEI. The CDR3 runs 12 residues.

The V call is TRBV7-3, the J call TRBJ2-1; 8 positions agree with TRBD2. Germline values: CDR1 SGHTA, CDR2 FQGTGA. With V trimmed by 5 bases and J by 0 bases, 6 bases remained unmatched. The CDR3 is 16 residues long. The CDR3 reads CASSVYGTSSYNEQFF. The CDR3 coding sequence is TGTGCCAGCAGCGTCTACGGGACTAGCTCCTACAATGAGCAGTTCTTC.

This chain joins TRBV7-8 and TRBJ2-7, with 10 positions matching TRBD2. J gave up 4 bases and V 0 bases, and 6 bases lay outside the gene matches. The CDR3 consists of 16 residues. Germline V gene lookup returns CDR1 SGHVS and CDR2 FQNEAQ. In DNA form, the CDR3 reads TGTGCCAGCAGCTTAGCAGCGGGAGGGCCCCTTTACGAGCAGTACTTC. Its protein product is CASSLAAGGPLYEQYF.

The chain couples TRBV28 to TRBJ2-5, with a possible D match to TRBD1 (6 bases). V lost 4 bases and J 5 bases, leaving 14 bases between the germline ends. CDR3 length equals 14 residues. The germline V gene encodes CDR1 MDHEN and CDR2 SYDVKM. CDR3 in DNA: TGTGCCAGCAGTTCCTTACAGGGAGAGGAGACCCAGTACTTC. Translating gives CASSSLQGEETQYF.

The J gene is TRBJ2-4, the V gene TRBV19; TRBD1 might be the D (5 bases). Per germline, CDR1 LNHDA and CDR2 SQIVND (reference sequence). The CDR3 runs 16 residues. Trimming left V 7 bases short and J 8 bases short, with 24 bases between. CDR3 sequence reads: CASTNQVGPGLDIQYF. The CDR3 nucleotides are TGTGCCAGTACCAACCAAGTGGGCCCAGGGCTAGACATTCAGTACTTC.

This clone was seen a few times. The V gene is TRBV7-2, the J gene TRBJ2-7; 13 bases are shared with TRBD2. The CDR3 is made up of 16 amino acids. Germline lookup yields CDR1 SGHTA and CDR2 FQGNSA. Trimming removed 6 bases from V and 0 bases from J; junction bases left unmatched: 5. The CDR3 here is CASRSGLAGPSYEQYF. The CDR3 DNA reads TGTGCCAGCAGGTCGGGACTAGCGGGACCCTCCTACGAGCAGTACTTC.

In this sample, this clone turned up once. V usage is TRBV7-8 and J usage is TRBJ1-2; TRBD1 is a possible D gene (5 bases). Looked up from germline, CDR1 is SGHVS and CDR2 is FQNEAQ. V was clipped by 5 bases and J by 3 bases, with 16 bases between them. This CDR3 comprises 15 residues. CDR3 sequence reads: CASSNQGAGDYGYTF. The CDR3 DNA follows: TGTGCCAGCAGCAACCAAGGGGCTGGGGACTATGGCTACACCTTC.